A selection of T cell receptor beta chains follows, all from one sample in a study of identical twins. Each CDR3 protein gets one entry after TCRdb re-called the 5' RACE reads with MiXCR. The table records 650,000 to 800,000 distinct CDR3 sequences, around 8.3% of them present only once. In addition, the sample was reused for a study of yellow fever vaccine responses in identical twins.

What was sequenced was PBMCs. These receptors were obtained from a woman aged 18 to 35 in good health. The CDR3 runs from the conserved cysteine through the conserved F or W. D genes are given only for firm matches. Expanded clones are given a class, and other clones once, few, many or no size at all.

TRBV27	many	TRBJ2-7	-	12	CASRDRAYEQYF	TGTGCCAGCAGGGACAGAGCCTACGAGCAGTACTTC
TRBV7-9	few	TRBJ2-7	-	14	CASSPQQGPFEQYF	TGTGCCAGCAGCCCCCAACAGGGACCCTTCGAGCAGTACTTC
TRBV7-9	few	TRBJ2-1	TRBD2	13	CASSVGTNNEQFF	TGTGCCAGCAGCGTCGGGACTAACAATGAGCAGTTCTTC
TRBV28	few	TRBJ1-1	TRBD1	16	CASSTGQVIQNTEAFF	TGTGCCAGCAGTACTGGACAGGTGATCCAGAACACTGAAGCTTTCTTT
TRBV12-3/TRBV12-4	many	TRBJ2-7	-	16	CASSLVWSTVDYEQYF	TGTGCCAGCAGTTTAGTTTGGTCGACAGTCGACTACGAGCAGTACTTC
TRBV7-6	few	TRBJ1-4	TRBD1	14	CASSPDRVREKLFF	TGTGCCAGCAGCCCCGACAGGGTTCGTGAAAAACTGTTTTTT
TRBV28	-	TRBJ2-7	TRBD2	16	CASRGVAGSYSYEQYF	TGTGCCAGCCGCGGGGTAGCGGGGTCCTACTCCTACGAGCAGTACTTC
TRBV30	-	TRBJ2-7	-	15	CAWYNPGGQPYEQYF	TGTGCCTGGTATAACCCCGGGGGACAGCCCTACGAGCAGTACTTC
TRBV11-1	few	TRBJ2-1	TRBD2	18	CASSLGMGTSGTSNEQFF	TGTGCCAGCAGCTTAGGGATGGGGACTAGCGGGACGAGCAATGAGCAGTTCTTC
TRBV7-9	-	TRBJ1-5	-	14	CASSFGTQNQPQHF	TGTGCCAGCAGCTTCGGGACACAGAATCAGCCCCAGCATTTT
TRBV7-2	few	TRBJ1-4	-	15	CASSLVAGAGEKLFF	TGTGCCAGCAGCTTAGTTGCAGGGGCAGGGGAAAAACTGTTTTTT
TRBV20-1	few	TRBJ2-7	-	13	CSARASYSGEQYF	TGCAGTGCTAGAGCGTCTTACAGCGGCGAGCAGTACTTC
TRBV3-1	-	TRBJ2-7	-	14	CASSQGREFNEQYF	TGTGCCAGCAGCCAAGGTCGGGAGTTCAACGAGCAGTACTTC
TRBV6-1	few	TRBJ2-5	TRBD1	15	CASSEQDRGQETQYF	TGTGCCAGCAGTGAACAGGACAGGGGGCAAGAGACCCAGTACTTC
TRBV14	-	TRBJ2-7	-	17	CASSLGGADRRGREQYF	TGTGCCAGCAGCCTTGGAGGGGCGGACAGGCGGGGGAGAGAGCAGTACTTC
TRBV7-3	-	TRBJ2-2	-	18	CASSLTFTAGRWPGELFF	TGTGCCAGCAGCTTAACGTTTACGGCGGGAAGGTGGCCCGGGGAGCTGTTTTTT
TRBV20-1	-	TRBJ2-5	-	12	CSASSSTETQYF	TGCAGTGCTAGTTCTAGTACCGAGACCCAGTACTTC
TRBV20-1	few	TRBJ2-7	TRBD2	15	CSARALAGGSYEQYF	TGCAGTGCTAGGGCACTAGCGGGAGGGTCCTACGAGCAGTACTTC
TRBV25-1	many	TRBJ2-5	TRBD1	15	CASSPTGTFQETQYF	TGTGCCAGCAGTCCGACAGGGACGTTCCAAGAGACCCAGTACTTC
TRBV10-1	-	TRBJ2-7	TRBD2	17	CASSPGTSGTLLRVQYF	TGCGCCAGCAGCCCCGGGACTAGCGGGACCCTACTACGAGTGCAGTACTTC
TRBV27	few	TRBJ2-1	-	11	CASSRWGEQFF	TGTGCCAGCAGTCGGTGGGGTGAGCAGTTCTTC
TRBV11-1	-	TRBJ2-5	-	15	CASKDSQTAQETQYF	TGTGCCAGCAAGGACAGCCAGACCGCCCAAGAGACCCAGTACTTC
TRBV3-1	few	TRBJ2-1	TRBD2	17	CASSQDDTSGAYNEQFF	TGTGCCAGCAGCCAAGACGATACTAGCGGGGCTTACAATGAGCAGTTCTTC
TRBV28	-	TRBJ1-5	-	13	CASSLPSGQPQHF	TGTGCCAGCAGTCTCCCGTCAGGACAGCCCCAGCATTTT